A single sample is the source of the 13 T cell receptor beta chains below, sequenced in a study of memory CD4+ T cells and cytomegalovirus serostatus. Here immunoSEQ multiplex PCR was the method, and the copy in TCRdb shows in-frame clones only, minus some. The sample lists tens of thousands of clones; roughly three quarters were seen once. The sort gate was single viable CD3+CD4+CD8-CD45RO+ cells for memory CD4+ T cells. The sequenced material came from memory CD4+ T cells from blood. These receptors all come from an adult in good health and CMV-seronegative.

The CDR3 spells CAWIGHSISGNTIYF. The CDR3 DNA is TGTGCCTGGATAGGTCACTCGATCTCTGGAAACACCATATATTTT. The chain uses TRBV30 and TRBJ1-3; D gene uncertain. The CDR3 covers 15 residues. Germline values: CDR1 GTSNPN, CDR2 SVGIG (reference sequence). With 4 bases removed from V and 0 bases from J, the gap between germline ends came to 13 bases.

The chain has TRBV15 and TRBJ2-3; the match to TRBD2 covers 9 bases. Germline CDR1 LNHNV, CDR2 YYDKDF (reference sequence). Trimming at V came to 1 base and at J to 3 bases, leaving 2 bases not matched to a gene. The CDR3 is 15 residues long. Here the CDR3 DNA reads TGTGCCACCAGCAGAGGGCTAGCGGGAACAGATACGCAGTATTTT. Its protein product is CATSRGLAGTDTQYF.

The chain employs TRBV7-9 and TRBJ1-3, with a weak D call TRBD1 (5 bases). V was cut by 6 bases and J by 4 bases, with 10 bases left in between. CDR3 length: 13 amino acids. In germline, CDR1 is SEHNR, CDR2 FQNEAQ (reference sequence). Written as DNA, the CDR3 is TGTGCCAGCAGTCCAGAGGGGGGAAACACCATATATTTT. Its protein is CASSPEGGNTIYF.

This clone was seen only once. The chain joins TRBV2 to TRBJ1-6; TRBD1 might be the D (5 bases). This CDR3 is built from 14 residues. CDR1 is SNHLY, CDR2 FYNNEI, per germline. Trimming took 7 bases from V and 6 from J, leaving 13 bases between them. The CDR3 here is CASTLMTVNSPLHF. Written as DNA, the CDR3 is TGTGCCAGCACCCTGATGACAGTTAATTCACCCCTCCACTTT.

J is TRBJ1-5 and V is TRBV2; no clear D gene. This CDR3 has 14 amino acids. Trimming stripped 6 bases from V and 0 bases from J, with 9 bases between. From germline, CDR1 is SNHLY and CDR2 FYNNEI. The CDR3 DNA follows: TGTGCCAGCAGCCGCACATATAGCAATCAGCCCCAGCATTTT. Protein product: CASSRTYSNQPQHF. The variable domain in full, completed from reference TRBV2 and TRBJ1-5, reads EPEVTQTPSHQVTQMGQEVILRCVPISNHLYFYWYRQILGQKVEFLVSFYNNEISEKSEIFDDQFSVERPDGSNFTLKIRSTKLEDSAMYFCASSRTYSNQPQHFGDGTRLSIL.

A few counts support this clone. The chain employs TRBV27 and TRBJ1-6; D is perhaps TRBD1 (5 bases). Germline V gives CDR1 MNHEY, CDR2 SMNVEV (reference sequence). The CDR3 consists of 16 residues. The V gene lost 3 bases and the J gene lost 10 bases, with 19 bases spanning the gap. The CDR3 here is CASSFTGTQTGSPLHF. In nucleotides, the CDR3 is TGTGCCAGCAGTTTTACCGGGACGCAAACTGGCTCACCCCTCCACTTT.

This chain links TRBV19 with TRBJ1-2, with a weak D call TRBD1 (5 bases). Germline V gene lookup returns CDR1 LNHDA and CDR2 SQIVND (reference sequence). The CDR3 is made up of 15 amino acids. With 2 bases removed from V and 4 bases from J, the gap between germline ends came to 14 bases. Here the CDR3 DNA reads TGTGCCAGTAGTATACTGGCAGGGAAGAGCTATGGCTACACCTTC. Translation: CASSILAGKSYGYTF.

The V call is TRBV6-6, the J call TRBJ1-6; D not resolved. The V and J ends lost 2 bases and 11 bases respectively, with 10 bases between them. Germline CDR1 reads MNHNY; CDR2 reads SVGAGI (reference sequence). The CDR3 covers 13 residues. The CDR3 here is CASSYGESAPLHF. The DNA of the CDR3 is TGTGCCAGCAGTTACGGGGAATCGGCACCCCTCCACTTT.

V is TRBV7-9 and J is TRBJ1-1; TRBD1 matches 8 bases. Germline values: CDR1 SEHNR, CDR2 FQNEAQ (reference sequence). V was pared by 4 bases and J by 5 bases, with 6 bases of the junction left unmatched. The length of the CDR3 is 14 residues. Written as DNA, the CDR3 is TGTGCCAGCAGCTCCCGGACAGGGTGGACTGAAGCTTTCTTT. Translation gives CASSSRTGWTEAFF. Full variable domain (missing parts from reference TRBV7-9 and TRBJ1-1): DTGVSQNPRHKITKRGQNVTFRCDPISEHNRLYWYRQTLGQGPEFLTYFQNEAQLEKSRLLSDRFSAERPKGSFSTLEIQRTEQGDSAMYLCASSSRTGWTEAFFGQGTRLTVV.

The genes are TRBV2 and TRBJ1-2, with D unresolved. CDR1 SNHLY and CDR2 FYNNEI come from the germline V gene. The CDR3 is 14 amino acids. V was trimmed by 4 bases and J by 6 bases, leaving 15 bases between them. The CDR3 protein is CASSANQRPHGYTF. DNA of the CDR3: TGTGCCAGCAGTGCCAACCAGAGACCCCATGGCTACACCTTC.

The V gene is TRBV7-2, the J gene TRBJ2-7, with TRBD1 as a possible D gene (5 bases). Germline V gene sequence: CDR1 SGHTA, CDR2 FQGNSA. The CDR3 has 12 amino acids. V lost 5 bases, J lost 6 bases, and 11 bases lay in between. CDR3 residues: CASSNQGSEQYF. The CDR3, as DNA: TGTGCCAGCAGCAATCAGGGTTCCGAGCAGTACTTC.

The chain couples TRBV6-5 to TRBJ2-7, with 7 bases identical to TRBD2. V trimming: 5 bases; J trimming: 2 bases; junction bases outside the gene matches: 6. The CDR3 totals 14 residues. The germline V gene encodes CDR1 MNHEY and CDR2 SVGAGI. The CDR3 coding sequence is TGTGCCAGCAGTGTTGAGCGGGGCCCCTACGAGCAGTACTTC. Translated, it gives CASSVERGPYEQYF.

This clone has just one count. The V gene is TRBV4-3, the J gene TRBJ1-2; 7 bases fit TRBD1. Looked up from germline, CDR1 is LGHNA and CDR2 is YSLEER. The CDR3 is 16 amino acids. Germline trimming cut 0 bases from V and 5 bases from J; bases unmatched to any gene: 9. The CDR3 sequence: CASSQDWEGALYGYTF. CDR3 coding DNA: TGCGCCAGCAGCCAAGACTGGGAGGGGGCGCTTTATGGCTACACCTTC.